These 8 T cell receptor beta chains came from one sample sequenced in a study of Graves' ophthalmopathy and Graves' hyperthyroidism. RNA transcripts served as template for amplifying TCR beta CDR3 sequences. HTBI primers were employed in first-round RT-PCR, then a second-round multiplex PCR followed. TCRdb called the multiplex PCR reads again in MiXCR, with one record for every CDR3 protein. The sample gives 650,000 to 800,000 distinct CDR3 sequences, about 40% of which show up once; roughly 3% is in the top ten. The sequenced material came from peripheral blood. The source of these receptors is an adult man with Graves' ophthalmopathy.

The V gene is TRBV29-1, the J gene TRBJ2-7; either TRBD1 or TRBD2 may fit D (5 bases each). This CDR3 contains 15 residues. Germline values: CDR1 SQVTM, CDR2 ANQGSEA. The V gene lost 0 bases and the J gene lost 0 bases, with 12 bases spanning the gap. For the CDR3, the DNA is TGCAGCGTTGAAGATCGAGCAGGGAGCTCCTACGAGCAGTACTTC. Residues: CSVEDRAGSSYEQYF.

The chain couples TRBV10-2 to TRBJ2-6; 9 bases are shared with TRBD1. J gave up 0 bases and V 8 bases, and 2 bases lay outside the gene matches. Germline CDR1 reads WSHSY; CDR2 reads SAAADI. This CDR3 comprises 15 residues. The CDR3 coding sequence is TGCGCCAGCGCGACAGGGGGCTCTGGGGCCAACGTCCTGACTTTC. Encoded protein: CASATGGSGANVLTF.

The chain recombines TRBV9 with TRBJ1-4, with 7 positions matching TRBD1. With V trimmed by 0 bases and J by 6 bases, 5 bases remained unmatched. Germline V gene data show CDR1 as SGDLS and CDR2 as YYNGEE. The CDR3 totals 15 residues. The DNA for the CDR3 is TGTGCCAGCAGCGTAGATACAGGGGTCTATGAAAAACTGTTTTTT. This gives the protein CASSVDTGVYEKLFF.

The CDR3 DNA reads as TGTGCCAGCACTCATGATATATTGAGGACCATGAACACTGAAGCTTTCTTT. The encoded protein is CASTHDILRTMNTEAFF. The chain employs TRBV6-2 or TRBV6-3 and TRBJ1-1, with D uncertain. The CDR3 totals 17 residues. V shed 7 bases and J shed 0 bases, with 21 bases lying between them. Per the germline V gene, CDR1 is MNHEY and CDR2 is SVGEGT.

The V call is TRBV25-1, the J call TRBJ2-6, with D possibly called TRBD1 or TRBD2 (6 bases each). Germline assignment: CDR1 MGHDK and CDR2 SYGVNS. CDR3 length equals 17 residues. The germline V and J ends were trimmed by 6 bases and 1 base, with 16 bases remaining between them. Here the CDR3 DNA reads TGTGCCAGCAGCACTAGGGGGGCAGGTTCTGGGGCCAACGTCCTGACTTTC. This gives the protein CASSTRGAGSGANVLTF. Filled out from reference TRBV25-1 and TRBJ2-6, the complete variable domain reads EADIYQTPRYLVIGTGKKITLECSQTMGHDKMYWYQQDPGMELHLIHYSYGVNSTEKGDLSSESTVSRIRTEHFPLTLESARPSHTSQYLCASSTRGAGSGANVLTFGAGSRLTVL.

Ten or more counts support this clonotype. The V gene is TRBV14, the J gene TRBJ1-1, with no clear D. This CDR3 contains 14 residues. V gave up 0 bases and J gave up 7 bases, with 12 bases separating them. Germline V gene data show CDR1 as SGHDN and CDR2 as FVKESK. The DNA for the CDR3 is TGTGCCAGCAGCCAAGAGCCTGGAGTGGGTGAAGCTTTCTTT. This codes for CASSQEPGVGEAFF.

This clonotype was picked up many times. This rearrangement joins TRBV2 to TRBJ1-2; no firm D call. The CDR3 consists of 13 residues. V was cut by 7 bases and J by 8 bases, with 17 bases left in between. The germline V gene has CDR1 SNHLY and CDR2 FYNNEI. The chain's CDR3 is CASKSGGGMGYTF. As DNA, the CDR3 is TGTGCCAGCAAATCCGGAGGAGGAATGGGCTACACCTTC.

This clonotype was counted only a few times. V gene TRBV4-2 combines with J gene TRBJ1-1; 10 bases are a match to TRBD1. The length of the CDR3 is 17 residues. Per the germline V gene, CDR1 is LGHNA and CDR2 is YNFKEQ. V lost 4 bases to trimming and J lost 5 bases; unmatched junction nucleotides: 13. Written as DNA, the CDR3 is TGTGCCAGCAGCCCGAAGGGGACAGGGGAGAGGGTAACTGAAGCTTTCTTT. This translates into CASSPKGTGERVTEAFF.